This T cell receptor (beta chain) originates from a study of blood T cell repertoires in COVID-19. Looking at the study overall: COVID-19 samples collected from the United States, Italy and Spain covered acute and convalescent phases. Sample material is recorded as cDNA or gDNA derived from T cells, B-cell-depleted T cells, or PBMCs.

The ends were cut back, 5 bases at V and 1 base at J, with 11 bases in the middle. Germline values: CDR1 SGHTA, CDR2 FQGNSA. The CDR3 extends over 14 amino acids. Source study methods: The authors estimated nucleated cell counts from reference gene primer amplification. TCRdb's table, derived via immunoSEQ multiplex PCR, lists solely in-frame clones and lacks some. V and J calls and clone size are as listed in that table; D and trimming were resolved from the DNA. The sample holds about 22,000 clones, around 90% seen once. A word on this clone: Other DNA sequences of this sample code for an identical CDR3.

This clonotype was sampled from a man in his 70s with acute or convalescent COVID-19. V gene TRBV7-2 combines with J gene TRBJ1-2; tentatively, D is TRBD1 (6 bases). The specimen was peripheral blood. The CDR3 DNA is TGTGCCAGCAGCCTTTCACAGGGTAACTATGGCTACACCTTC. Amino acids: CASSLSQGNYGYTF.